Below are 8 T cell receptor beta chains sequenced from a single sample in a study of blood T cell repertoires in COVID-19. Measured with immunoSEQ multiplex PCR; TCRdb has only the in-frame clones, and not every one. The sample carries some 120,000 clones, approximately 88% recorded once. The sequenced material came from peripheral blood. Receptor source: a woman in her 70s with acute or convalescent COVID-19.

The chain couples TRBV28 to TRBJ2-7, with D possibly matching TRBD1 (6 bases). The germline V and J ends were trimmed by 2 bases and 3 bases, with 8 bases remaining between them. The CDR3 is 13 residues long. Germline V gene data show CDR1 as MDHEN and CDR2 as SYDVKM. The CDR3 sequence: CASSLGQFYEQYF. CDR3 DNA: TGTGCCAGCAGTTTAGGACAGTTCTACGAGCAGTACTTC.

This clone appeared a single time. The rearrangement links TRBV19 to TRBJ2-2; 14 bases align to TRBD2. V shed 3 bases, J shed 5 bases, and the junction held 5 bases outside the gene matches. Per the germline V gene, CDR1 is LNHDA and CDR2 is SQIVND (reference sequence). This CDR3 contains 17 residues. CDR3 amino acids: CASSMGLAGANTGELFF. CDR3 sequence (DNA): TGTGCCAGTAGTATGGGACTAGCGGGGGCAAATACCGGGGAGCTGTTTTTT.

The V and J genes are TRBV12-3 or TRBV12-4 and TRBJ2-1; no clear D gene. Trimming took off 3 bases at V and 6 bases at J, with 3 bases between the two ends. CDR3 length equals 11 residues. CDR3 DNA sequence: TGTGCCAGCAGTTTCGGCAATGAGCAGTTCTTC. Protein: CASSFGNEQFF.

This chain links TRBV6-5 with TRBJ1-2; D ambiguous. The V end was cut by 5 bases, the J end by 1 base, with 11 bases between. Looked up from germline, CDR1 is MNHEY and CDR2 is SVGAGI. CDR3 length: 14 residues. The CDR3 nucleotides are TGTGCCAGCAGTCCCCACCTCGGTAACTATGGCTACACCTTC. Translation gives CASSPHLGNYGYTF.

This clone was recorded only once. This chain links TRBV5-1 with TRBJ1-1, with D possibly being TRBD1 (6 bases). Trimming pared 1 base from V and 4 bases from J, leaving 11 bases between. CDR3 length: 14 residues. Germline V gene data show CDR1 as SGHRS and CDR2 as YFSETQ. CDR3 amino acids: CASSLTGSGTEAFF. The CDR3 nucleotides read TGCGCCAGCAGCTTGACAGGGAGTGGCACTGAAGCTTTCTTT.

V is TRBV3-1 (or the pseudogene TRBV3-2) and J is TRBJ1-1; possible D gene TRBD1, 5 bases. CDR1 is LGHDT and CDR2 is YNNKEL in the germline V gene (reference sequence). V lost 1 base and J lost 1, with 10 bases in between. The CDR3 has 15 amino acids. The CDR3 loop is CASSQGGRENTEAFF. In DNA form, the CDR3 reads TGTGCCAGCAGCCAAGGGGGCAGGGAGAACACTGAAGCTTTCTTT.

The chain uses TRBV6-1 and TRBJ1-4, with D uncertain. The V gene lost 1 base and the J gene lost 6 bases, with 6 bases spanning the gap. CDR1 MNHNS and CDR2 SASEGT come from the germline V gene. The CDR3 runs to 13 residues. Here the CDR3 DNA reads TGTGCCAGCAGTGAAGATCGGGATGAAAAACTGTTTTTT. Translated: CASSEDRDEKLFF.

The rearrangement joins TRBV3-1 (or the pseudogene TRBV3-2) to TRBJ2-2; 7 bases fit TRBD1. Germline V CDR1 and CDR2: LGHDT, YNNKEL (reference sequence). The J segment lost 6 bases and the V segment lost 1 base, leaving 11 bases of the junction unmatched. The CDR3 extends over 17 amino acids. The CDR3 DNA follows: TGTGCCAGCAGCCAAGGCTTCGAGACAGGGATAGCCGGGGAGCTGTTTTTT. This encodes CASSQGFETGIAGELFF.